The clone carrying this T cell receptor beta chain was observed many times. The time point: persistent/refractory GD, antithyroid drugs over 5 years with positive TRAb. Construction of the TCR library relied on RNA isolated from PBMCs. The CDR3 sequence is 13 residues long. V lost 0 bases to trimming and J lost 3 bases, with 8 bases between them. Germline CDR1 reads DFQATT; CDR2 reads SNEGSKA (reference sequence). The data are from a study of regulatory T cells in long-lasting Graves disease. Assembly of TCR beta libraries relied on iRepertoire HTBI primers together with Arm-PCR of CDR3 regions. In TCRdb, the multiplex PCR reads were re-called with MiXCR into one record per CDR3 protein. This table has under 450,000 distinct CDR3 sequences, roughly 23% appearing once.

The source was peripheral blood mononuclear cells (PBMCs), collected when the disease was refractory, from a patient treated with antithyroid drugs. The source is a woman between 35 and 50 years old with Graves disease. V gene TRBV20-1 combines with J gene TRBJ1-1; D remains unclear. The CDR3 DNA reads as TGCAGTGCTAGAGATCCCGTGCACACTGAAGCTTTCTTT. Translated: CSARDPVHTEAFF.